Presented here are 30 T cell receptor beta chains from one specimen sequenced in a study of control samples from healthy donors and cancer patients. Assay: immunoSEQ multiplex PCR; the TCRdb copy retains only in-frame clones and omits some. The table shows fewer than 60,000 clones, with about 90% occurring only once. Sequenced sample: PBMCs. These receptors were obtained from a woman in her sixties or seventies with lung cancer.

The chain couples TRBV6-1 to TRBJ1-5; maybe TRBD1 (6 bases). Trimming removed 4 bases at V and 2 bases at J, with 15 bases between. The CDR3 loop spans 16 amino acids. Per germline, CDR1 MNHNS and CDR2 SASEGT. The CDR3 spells CASSVFYRTGNQPQHF. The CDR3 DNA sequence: TGTGCCAGCAGTGTGTTTTACCGGACAGGCAATCAGCCCCAGCATTTT.

CDR3: CASSPGTVPYSNQPQHF. The CDR3 bases are TGTGCCAGCAGTCCCGGGACGGTGCCATATAGCAATCAGCCCCAGCATTTT. J is TRBJ1-5 and V is TRBV6-2 or TRBV6-3; D perhaps matches TRBD1 (5 bases). Trimming pared 5 bases from V and 0 bases from J, leaving 17 bases between. The CDR3 loop spans 17 amino acids. The germline V gene has CDR1 MNHEY and CDR2 SVGEGT.

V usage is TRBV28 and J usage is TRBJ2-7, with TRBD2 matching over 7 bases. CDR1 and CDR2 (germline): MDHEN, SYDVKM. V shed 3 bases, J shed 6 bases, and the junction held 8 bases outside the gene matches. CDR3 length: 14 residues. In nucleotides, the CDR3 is TGTGCCAGCAGTTTCGCGGGAGACGGGGGCGAGCAGTACTTC. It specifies CASSFAGDGGEQYF. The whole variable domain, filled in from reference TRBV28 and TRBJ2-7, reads DVKVTQSSRYLVKRTGEKVFLECVQDMDHENMFWYRQDPGLGLRLIYFSYDVKMKEKGDIPEGYSVSREKKERFSLILESASTNQTSMYLCASSFAGDGGEQYFGPGTRLTVT.

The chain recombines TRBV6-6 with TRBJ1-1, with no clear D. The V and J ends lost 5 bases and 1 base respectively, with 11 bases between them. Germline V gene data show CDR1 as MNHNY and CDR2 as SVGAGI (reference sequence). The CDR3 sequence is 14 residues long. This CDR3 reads CASSVQPGNTEAFF. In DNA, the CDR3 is TGTGCCAGCAGTGTCCAGCCTGGGAACACTGAAGCTTTCTTT.

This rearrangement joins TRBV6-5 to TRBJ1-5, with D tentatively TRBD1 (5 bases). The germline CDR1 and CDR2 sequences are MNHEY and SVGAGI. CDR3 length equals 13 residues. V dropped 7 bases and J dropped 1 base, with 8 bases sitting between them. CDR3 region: CASKRDSNQPQHF. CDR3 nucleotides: TGTGCCAGCAAAAGGGACAGCAATCAGCCCCAGCATTTT.

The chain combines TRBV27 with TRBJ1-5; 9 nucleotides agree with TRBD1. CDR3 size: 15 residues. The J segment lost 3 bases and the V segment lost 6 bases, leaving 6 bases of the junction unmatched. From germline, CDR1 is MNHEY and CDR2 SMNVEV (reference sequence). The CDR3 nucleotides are TGTGCCAGCAGAACTGGACAGGGGAACAATCAGCCCCAGCATTTT. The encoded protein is CASRTGQGNNQPQHF.

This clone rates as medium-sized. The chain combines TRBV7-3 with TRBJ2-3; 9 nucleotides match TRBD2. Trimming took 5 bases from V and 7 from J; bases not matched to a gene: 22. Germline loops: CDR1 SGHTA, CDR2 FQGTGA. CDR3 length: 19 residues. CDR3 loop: CASSPTFGGGAVSLNTQYF. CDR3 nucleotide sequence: TGTGCCAGCAGCCCCACGTTCGGCGGGGGGGCCGTCAGCCTTAATACGCAGTATTTT.

The CDR3 bases are TGTGCCAGCAGCTGGACTAGCGGGATGTACAATGAGCAGTTCTTC. Translated, it gives CASSWTSGMYNEQFF. This sequence joins TRBV7-3 and TRBJ2-1, with 12 bases lining up with TRBD2. The CDR3 has 15 residues. Germline CDR1 is SGHTA and CDR2 is FQGTGA. After removal of 4 bases from V and 4 bases from J, the junction contained 2 bases not matched to a gene.

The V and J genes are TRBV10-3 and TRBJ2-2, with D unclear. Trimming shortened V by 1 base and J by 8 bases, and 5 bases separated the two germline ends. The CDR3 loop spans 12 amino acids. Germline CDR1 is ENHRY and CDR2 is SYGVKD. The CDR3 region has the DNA TGTGCCATCAGTGAGTGGTCAGGGGAGCTGTTTTTT. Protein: CAISEWSGELFF.

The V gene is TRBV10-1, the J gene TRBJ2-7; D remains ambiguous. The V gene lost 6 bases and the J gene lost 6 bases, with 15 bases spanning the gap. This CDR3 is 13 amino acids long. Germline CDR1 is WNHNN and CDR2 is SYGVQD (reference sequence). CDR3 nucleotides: TGCGCCAGCAGCGCTAGTGTGTCAGGCGAGCAGTACTTC. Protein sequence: CASSASVSGEQYF.

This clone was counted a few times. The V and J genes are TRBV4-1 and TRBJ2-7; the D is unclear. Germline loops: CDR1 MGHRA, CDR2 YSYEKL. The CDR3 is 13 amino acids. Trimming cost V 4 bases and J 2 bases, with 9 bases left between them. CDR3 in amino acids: CASSPAQPYEQYF. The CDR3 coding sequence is TGCGCCAGCAGCCCGGCACAACCCTACGAGCAGTACTTC.

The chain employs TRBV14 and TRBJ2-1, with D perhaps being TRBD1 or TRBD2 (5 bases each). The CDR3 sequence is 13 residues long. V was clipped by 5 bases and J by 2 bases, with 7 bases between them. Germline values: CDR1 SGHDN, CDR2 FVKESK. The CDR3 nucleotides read TGTGCCAGCAGCGAGGGGACCTACAATGAGCAGTTCTTC. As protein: CASSEGTYNEQFF.

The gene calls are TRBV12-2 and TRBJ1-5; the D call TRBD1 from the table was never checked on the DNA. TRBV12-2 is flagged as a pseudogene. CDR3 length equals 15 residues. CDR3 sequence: CASRRDRGCLQPQHF. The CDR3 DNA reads TGTGCAAGTCGCCGGGACAGGGGATGCCTTCAGCCCCAGCATTTT.

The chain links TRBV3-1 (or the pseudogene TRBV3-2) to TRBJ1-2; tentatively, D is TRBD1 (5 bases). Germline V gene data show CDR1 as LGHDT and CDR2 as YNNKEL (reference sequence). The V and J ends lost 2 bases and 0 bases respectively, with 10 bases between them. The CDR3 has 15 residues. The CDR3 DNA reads TGTGCCAGCAGCCAACTAGGGGAAGCTAACTATGGCTACACCTTC. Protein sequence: CASSQLGEANYGYTF.

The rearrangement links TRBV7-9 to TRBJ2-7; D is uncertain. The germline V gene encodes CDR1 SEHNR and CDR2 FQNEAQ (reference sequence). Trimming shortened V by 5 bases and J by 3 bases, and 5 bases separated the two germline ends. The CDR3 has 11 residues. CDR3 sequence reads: CASSPFYEQYF. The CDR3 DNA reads TGTGCCAGCAGCCCATTCTACGAGCAGTACTTC.

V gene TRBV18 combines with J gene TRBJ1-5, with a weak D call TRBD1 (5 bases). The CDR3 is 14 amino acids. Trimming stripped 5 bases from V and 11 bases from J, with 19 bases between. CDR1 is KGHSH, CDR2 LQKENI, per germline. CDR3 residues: CASSLGPGEGTQHF. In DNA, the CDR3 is TGTGCCAGCTCATTGGGCCCTGGGGAGGGGACCCAGCATTTT.

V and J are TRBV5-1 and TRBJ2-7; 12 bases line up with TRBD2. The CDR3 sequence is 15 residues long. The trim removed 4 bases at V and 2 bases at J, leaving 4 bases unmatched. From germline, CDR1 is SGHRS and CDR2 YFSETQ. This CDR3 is CASSGGLAGPYEQYF. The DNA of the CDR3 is TGCGCCAGCAGCGGTGGACTAGCGGGGCCCTACGAGCAGTACTTC.

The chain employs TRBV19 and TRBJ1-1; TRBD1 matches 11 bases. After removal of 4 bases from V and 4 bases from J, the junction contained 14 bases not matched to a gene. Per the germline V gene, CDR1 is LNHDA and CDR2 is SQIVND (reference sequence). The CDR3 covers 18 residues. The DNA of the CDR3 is TGTGCCAGTAGTACTCCAACCAGAAGGACAGGGGGCGCCACTGAAGCTTTCTTT. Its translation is CASSTPTRRTGGATEAFF.

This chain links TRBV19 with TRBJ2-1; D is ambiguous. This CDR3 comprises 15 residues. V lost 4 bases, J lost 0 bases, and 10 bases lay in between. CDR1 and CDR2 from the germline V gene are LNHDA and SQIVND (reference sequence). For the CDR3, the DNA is TGTGCCAGTAGTAGTAGTGTGAGCTCCTACAATGAGCAGTTCTTC. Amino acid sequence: CASSSSVSSYNEQFF.

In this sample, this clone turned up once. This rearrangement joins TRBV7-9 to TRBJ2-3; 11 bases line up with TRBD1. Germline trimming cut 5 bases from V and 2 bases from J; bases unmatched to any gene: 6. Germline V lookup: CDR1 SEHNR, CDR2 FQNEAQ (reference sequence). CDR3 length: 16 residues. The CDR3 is CASSLGTGGITDTQYF. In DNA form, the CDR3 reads TGTGCCAGCAGCCTTGGGACAGGGGGGATCACAGATACGCAGTATTTT.

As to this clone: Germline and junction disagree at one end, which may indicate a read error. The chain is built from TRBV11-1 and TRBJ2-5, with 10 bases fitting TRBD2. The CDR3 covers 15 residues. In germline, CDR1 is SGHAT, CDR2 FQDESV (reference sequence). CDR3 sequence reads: CASSIAGGDQETQYF. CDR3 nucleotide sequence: TGTGCCAGCAGCATAGCGGGGGGAGATCAAGAGACCCAGTACTTC. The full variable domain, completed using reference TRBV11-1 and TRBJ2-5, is EAEVAQSPRYKITEKSQAVAFWCDPISGHATLYWYRQILGQGPELLVQFQDESVVDDSQLPKDRFSAERLKGVDSTLKIQPAELGDSAMYLCASSIAGGDQETQYFGPGTRLLVL.

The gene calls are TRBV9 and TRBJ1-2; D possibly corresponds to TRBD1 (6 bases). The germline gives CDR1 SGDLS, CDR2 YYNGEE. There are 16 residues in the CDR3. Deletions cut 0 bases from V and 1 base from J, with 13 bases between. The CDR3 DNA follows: TGTGCCAGCAGCGTAGCTGGGGGGGCGCTTAACTATGGCTACACCTTC. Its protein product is CASSVAGGALNYGYTF.

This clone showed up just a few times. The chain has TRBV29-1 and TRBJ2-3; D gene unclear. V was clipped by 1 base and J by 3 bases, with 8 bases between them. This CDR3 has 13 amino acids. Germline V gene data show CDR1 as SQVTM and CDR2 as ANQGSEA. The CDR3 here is CSVEVVETDTQYF. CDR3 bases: TGCAGCGTTGAAGTAGTTGAAACAGATACGCAGTATTTT.

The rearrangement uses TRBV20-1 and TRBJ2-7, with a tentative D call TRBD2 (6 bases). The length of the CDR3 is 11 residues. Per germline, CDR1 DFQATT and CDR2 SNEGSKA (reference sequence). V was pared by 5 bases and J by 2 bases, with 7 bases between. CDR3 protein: CSAPGAYEQYF. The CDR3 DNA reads TGCAGTGCTCCGGGGGCCTACGAGCAGTACTTC.

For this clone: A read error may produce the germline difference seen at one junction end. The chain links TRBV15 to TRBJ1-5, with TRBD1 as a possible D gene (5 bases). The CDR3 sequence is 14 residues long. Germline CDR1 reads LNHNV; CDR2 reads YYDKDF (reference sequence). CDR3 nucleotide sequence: TGTGCCACCAGTAGAGGACACAGCAATCAGCCCCAGCATTTT. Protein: CATSRGHSNQPQHF.

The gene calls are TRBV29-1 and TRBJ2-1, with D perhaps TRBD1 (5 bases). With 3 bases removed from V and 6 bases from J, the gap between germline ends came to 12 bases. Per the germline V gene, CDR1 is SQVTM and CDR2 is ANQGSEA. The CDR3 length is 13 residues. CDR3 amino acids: CSVDRALFNEQFF. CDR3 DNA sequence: TGCAGCGTTGACAGGGCCCTCTTCAATGAGCAGTTCTTC.

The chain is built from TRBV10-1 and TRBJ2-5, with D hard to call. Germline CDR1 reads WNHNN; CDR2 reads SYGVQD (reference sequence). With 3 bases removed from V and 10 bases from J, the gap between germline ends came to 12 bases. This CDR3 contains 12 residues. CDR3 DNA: TGCGCCAGCAGTGATGAGGTTCGGGTCCAGTACTTC. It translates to CASSDEVRVQYF.

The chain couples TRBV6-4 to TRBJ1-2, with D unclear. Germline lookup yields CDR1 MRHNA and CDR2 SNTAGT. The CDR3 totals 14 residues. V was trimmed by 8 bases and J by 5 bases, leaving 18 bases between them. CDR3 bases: TGTGCCAGCCTCCAACCTACTTCTACTTATGGCTACACCTTC. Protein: CASLQPTSTYGYTF.

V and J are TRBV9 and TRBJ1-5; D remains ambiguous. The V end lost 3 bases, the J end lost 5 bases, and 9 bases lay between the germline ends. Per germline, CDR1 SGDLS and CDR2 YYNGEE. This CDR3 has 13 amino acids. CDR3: CASSARPDQPQHF. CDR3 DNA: TGTGCCAGCAGCGCAAGGCCCGATCAGCCCCAGCATTTT.

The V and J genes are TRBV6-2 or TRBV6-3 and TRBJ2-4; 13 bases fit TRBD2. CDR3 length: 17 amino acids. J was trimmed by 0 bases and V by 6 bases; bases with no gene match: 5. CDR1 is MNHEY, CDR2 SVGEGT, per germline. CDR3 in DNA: TGTGCCAGCAGCAAACGGACTAGCGGGGGAGCCAAAAACATTCAGTACTTC. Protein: CASSKRTSGGAKNIQYF.